This TCR beta chain is from a study of blood T cells in healthy people across ages. Findings and limits, study-wide: Whereas aged donors had fewer naive CD4+ cells, long-lived donors had more of them and higher diversity. Unsorted PBMCs ruled out conclusive naive versus antigen-experienced comparison.

In terms of origin and age, donors were healthy Caucasian individuals from Russia aged about 6 to 90. Primers used in a second PCR of about 7 to 12 cycles were a sample-barcoded 5' primer and a J-beta primer mix. The authors tagged each cDNA molecule using a template-switch adaptor with 12 random nucleotides. TCRdb called the 5' RACE reads again in MiXCR, with one record for every CDR3 protein. The sample shows 650,000 to 800,000 distinct CDR3 sequences, 40% to 50% of them seen only once. This clonotype has more than one count but fewer than ten. The antigen remains unidentified. CDR3 size: 14 residues. Trimming shortened V by 0 bases and J by 5 bases, and 9 bases separated the two germline ends. Germline V gene lookup returns CDR1 SGDLS and CDR2 YYNGEE.

Sequenced input: blood. The origin of this receptor is a man aged 60 to 75 in good health. V is TRBV9 and J is TRBJ2-1; D remains unclear. Written as DNA, the CDR3 is TGTGCCAGCAGCGTAGATAGGACCGACAATGAGCAGTTCTTC. Amino acids: CASSVDRTDNEQFF.